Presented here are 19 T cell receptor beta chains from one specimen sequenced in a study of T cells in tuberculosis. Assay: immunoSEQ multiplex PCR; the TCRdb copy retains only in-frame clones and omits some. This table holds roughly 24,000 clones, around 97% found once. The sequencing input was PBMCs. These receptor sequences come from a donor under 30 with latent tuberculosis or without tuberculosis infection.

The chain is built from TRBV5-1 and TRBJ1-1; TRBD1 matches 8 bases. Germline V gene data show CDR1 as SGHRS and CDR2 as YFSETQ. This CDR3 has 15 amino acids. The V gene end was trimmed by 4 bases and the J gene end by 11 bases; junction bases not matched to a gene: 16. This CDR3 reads CASSTPRQGMGTAFF. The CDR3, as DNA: TGCGCCAGCAGCACCCCCCGACAGGGGATGGGAACGGCTTTCTTT.

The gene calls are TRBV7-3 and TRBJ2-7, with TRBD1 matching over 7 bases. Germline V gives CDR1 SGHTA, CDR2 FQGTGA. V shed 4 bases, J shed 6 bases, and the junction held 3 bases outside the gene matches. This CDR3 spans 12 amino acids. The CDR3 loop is CASSSSGGEQYF. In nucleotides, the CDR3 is TGTGCCAGCAGCTCGTCAGGGGGCGAGCAGTACTTC.

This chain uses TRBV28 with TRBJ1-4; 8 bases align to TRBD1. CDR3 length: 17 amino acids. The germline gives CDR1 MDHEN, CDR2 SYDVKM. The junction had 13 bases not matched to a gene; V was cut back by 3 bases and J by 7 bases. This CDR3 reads CASSLGQGARRVEKLFF. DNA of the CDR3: TGTGCCAGCAGTTTGGGGCAGGGGGCTAGACGTGTTGAAAAACTGTTTTTT.

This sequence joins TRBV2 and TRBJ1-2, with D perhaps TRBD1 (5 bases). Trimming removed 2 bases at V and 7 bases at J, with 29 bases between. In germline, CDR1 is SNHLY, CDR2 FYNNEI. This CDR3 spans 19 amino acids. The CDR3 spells CASSEMYRNTPLSTRGYTF. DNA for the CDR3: TGTGCCAGCAGTGAAATGTACAGGAATACCCCTCTATCTACCCGTGGCTACACCTTC.

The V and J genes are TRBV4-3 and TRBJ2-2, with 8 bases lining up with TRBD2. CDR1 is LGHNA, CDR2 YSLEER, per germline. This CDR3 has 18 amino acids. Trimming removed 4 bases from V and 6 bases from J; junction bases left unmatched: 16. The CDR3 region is CASSLRGSGGALSGELFF. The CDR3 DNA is TGCGCCAGCAGCCTTAGGGGGTCCGGGGGGGCCCTCTCCGGGGAGCTGTTTTTT.

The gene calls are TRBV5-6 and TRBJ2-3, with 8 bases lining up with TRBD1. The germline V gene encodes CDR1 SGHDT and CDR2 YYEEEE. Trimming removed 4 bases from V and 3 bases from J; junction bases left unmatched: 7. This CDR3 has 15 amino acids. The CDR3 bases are TGTGCCAGCAGCCCCCGACAGGGGTGGACAGATACGCAGTATTTT. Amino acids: CASSPRQGWTDTQYF.

CDR3 nucleotide sequence: TGTGCCAGCAGCGCCACAGGGGGCACTGAAGCTTTCTTT. Its translation is CASSATGGTEAFF. This sequence joins TRBV5-4 and TRBJ1-1, with 8 positions matching TRBD1. The junction had 3 bases not matched to a gene; V was cut back by 4 bases and J by 4 bases. The length of the CDR3 is 13 residues. Germline values: CDR1 SGHNT, CDR2 YYREEE (reference sequence).

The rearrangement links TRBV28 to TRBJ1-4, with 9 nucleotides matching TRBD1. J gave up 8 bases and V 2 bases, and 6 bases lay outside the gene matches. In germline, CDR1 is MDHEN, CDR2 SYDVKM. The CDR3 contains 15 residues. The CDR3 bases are TGTGCCAGCAGTTTAGCGGGACAGGGTGAGGAAAAACTGTTTTTT. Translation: CASSLAGQGEEKLFF.

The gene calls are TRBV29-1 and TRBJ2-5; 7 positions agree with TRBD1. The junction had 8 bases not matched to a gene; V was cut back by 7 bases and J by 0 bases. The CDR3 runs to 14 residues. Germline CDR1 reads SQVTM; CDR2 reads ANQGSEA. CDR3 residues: CSGRGRMYQETQYF. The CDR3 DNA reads TGCAGCGGCAGGGGGAGAATGTACCAAGAGACCCAGTACTTC.

The DNA for the CDR3 is TGTGCCAGCAGCTTCCACTCGCCTGGTAGCGGGGGCCTTCAAGAGACCCAGTACTTC. Its protein is CASSFHSPGSGGLQETQYF. The rearrangement uses TRBV7-3 and TRBJ2-5, with 9 positions matching TRBD2. CDR1 and CDR2 from the germline V gene are SGHTA and FQGTGA. V lost 3 bases and J lost 2; bases outside the gene matches: 16. The CDR3 totals 19 residues.

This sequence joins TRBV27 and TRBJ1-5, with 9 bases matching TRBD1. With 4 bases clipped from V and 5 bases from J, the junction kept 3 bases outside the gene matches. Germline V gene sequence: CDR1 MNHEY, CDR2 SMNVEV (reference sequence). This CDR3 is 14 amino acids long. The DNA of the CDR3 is TGTGCCAGCAGTTCCGGACAGGGGTATCAGCCCCAGCATTTT. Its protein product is CASSSGQGYQPQHF.

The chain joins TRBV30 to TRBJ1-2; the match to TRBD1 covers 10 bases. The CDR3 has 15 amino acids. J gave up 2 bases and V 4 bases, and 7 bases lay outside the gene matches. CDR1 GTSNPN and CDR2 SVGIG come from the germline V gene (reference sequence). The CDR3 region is CAWTPGQGQNYGYTF. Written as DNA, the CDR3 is TGTGCCTGGACGCCGGGACAGGGGCAGAACTATGGCTACACCTTC.

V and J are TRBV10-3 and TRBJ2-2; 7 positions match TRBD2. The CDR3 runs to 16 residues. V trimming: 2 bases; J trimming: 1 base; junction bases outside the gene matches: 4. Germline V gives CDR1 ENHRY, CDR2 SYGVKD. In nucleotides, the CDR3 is TGTGCCATCAGTGAGGACGGACTAGTGAACACCGGGGAGCTGTTTTTT. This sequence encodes CAISEDGLVNTGELFF.

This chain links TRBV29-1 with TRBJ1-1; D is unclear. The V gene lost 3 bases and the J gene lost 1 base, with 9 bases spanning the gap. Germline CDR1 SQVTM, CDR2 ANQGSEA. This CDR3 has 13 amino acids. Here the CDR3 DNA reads TGCAGCGTTGAGTGGCTTGAGAACACTGAAGCTTTCTTT. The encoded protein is CSVEWLENTEAFF.

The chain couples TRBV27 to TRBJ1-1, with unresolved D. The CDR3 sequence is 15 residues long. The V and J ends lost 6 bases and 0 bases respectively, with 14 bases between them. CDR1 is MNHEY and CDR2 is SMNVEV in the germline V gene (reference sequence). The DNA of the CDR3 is TGTGCCAGCAGGAAAGAACAGTACATGAACACTGAAGCTTTCTTT. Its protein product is CASRKEQYMNTEAFF.

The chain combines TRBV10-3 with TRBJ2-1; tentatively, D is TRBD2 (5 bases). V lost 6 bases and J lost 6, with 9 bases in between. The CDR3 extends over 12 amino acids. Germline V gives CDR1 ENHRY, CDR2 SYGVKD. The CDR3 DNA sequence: TGTGCCATCAGCCGGGATATCAATGAGCAGTTCTTC. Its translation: CAISRDINEQFF.

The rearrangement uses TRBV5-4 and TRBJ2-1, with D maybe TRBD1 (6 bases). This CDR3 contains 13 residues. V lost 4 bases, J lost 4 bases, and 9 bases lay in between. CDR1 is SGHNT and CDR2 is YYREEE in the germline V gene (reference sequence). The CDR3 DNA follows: TGTGCCAGCAGCCTGACAGGTTACAATGAGCAGTTCTTC. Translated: CASSLTGYNEQFF.

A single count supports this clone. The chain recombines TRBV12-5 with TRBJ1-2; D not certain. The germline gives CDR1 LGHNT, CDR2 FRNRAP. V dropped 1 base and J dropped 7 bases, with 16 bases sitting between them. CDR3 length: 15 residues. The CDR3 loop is CASGLDPHFGGGYTF. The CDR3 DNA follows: TGTGCTAGTGGTTTGGACCCCCATTTCGGTGGTGGCTACACCTTC. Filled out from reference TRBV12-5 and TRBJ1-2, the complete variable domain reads DARVTQTPRHKVTEMGQEVTMRCQPILGHNTVFWYRQTMMQGLELLAYFRNRAPLDDSGMPKDRFSAEMPDATLATLKIQPSEPRDSAVYFCASGLDPHFGGGYTFGSGTRLTVV.

The CDR3: CASSGWLAPQQPQHF. The CDR3 DNA reads as TGTGCCAGCAGTGGTTGGTTGGCACCACAACAGCCCCAGCATTTT. The chain links TRBV6-1 to TRBJ1-5; D unclear. The V and J ends lost 4 bases and 7 bases respectively, with 17 bases between them. The CDR3 is 15 amino acids. The germline V gene encodes CDR1 MNHNS and CDR2 SASEGT.